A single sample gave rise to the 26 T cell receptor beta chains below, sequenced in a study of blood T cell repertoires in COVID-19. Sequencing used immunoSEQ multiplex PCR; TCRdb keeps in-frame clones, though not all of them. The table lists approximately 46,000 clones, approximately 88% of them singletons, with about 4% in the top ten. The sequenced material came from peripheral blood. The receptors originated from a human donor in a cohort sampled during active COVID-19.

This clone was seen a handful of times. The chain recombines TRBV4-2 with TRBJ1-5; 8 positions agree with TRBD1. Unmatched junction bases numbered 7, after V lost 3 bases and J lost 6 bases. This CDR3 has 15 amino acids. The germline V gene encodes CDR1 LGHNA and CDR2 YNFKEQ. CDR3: CASSQRTGLSQPQHF. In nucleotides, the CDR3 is TGTGCCAGCAGCCAGCGGACAGGGCTCAGTCAGCCCCAGCATTTT.

The CDR3 protein is CASSATGGRNTGELFF. CDR3 in DNA: TGTGCCAGCAGCGCCACAGGGGGCAGGAACACCGGGGAGCTGTTTTTT. This chain links TRBV9 with TRBJ2-2; 9 nucleotides align to TRBD1. The CDR3 length is 16 residues. From germline, CDR1 is SGDLS and CDR2 YYNGEE. Losses at the gene ends were 3 bases for V and 1 base for J; bases not matched to a gene: 4.

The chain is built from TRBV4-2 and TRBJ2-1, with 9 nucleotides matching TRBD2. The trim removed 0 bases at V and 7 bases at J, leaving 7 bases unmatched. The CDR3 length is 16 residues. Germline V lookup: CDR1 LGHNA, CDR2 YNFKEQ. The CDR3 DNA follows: TGTGCCAGCAGCCAAGAGTGGCGGGGGGGCCTAAATGAGCAGTTCTTC. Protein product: CASSQEWRGGLNEQFF.

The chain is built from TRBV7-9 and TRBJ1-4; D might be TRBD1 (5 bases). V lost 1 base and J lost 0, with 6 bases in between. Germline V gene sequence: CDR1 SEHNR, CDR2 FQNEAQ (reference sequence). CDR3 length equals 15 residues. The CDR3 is CASSLGQSTNEKLFF. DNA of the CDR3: TGTGCCAGCAGCTTAGGACAGTCAACTAATGAAAAACTGTTTTTT. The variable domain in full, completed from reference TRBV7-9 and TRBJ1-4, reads DTGVSQNPRHKITKRGQNVTFRCDPISEHNRLYWYRQTLGQGPEFLTYFQNEAQLEKSRLLSDRFSAERPKGSFSTLEIQRTEQGDSAMYLCASSLGQSTNEKLFFGSGTQLSVL.

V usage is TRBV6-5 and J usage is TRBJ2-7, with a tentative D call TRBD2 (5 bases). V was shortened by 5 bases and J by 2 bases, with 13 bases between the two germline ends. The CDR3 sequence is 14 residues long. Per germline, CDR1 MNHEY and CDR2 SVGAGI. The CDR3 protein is CASSPDFPTYEQYF. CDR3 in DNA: TGTGCCAGCAGTCCGGACTTCCCCACCTACGAGCAGTACTTC.

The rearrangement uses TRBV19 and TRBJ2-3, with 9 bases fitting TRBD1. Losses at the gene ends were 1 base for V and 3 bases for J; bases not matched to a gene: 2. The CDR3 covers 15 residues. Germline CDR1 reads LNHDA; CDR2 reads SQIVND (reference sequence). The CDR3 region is CASSIGTGVTDTQYF. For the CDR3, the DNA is TGTGCCAGTAGTATAGGGACAGGGGTGACAGATACGCAGTATTTT.

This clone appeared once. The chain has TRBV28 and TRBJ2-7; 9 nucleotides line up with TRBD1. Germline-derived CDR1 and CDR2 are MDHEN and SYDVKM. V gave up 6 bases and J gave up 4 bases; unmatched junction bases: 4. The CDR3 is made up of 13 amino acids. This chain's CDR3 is CASSPGQGYEQYF. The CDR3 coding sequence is TGTGCCAGCAGCCCAGGACAGGGGTACGAGCAGTACTTC.

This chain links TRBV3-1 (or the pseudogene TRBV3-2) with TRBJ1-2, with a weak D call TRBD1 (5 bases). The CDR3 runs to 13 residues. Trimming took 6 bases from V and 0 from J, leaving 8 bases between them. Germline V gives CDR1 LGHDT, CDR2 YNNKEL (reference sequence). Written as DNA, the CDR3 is TGTGCCAGCAGTCAGACAGCTAACTATGGCTACACCTTC. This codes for CASSQTANYGYTF.

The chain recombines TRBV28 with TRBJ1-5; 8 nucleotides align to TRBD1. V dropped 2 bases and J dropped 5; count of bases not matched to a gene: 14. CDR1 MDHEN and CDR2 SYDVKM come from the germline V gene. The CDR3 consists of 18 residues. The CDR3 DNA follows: TGTGCCAGCAGTTTACCCCAACGGACAGGGCGCCTTGATCAGCCCCAGCATTTT. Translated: CASSLPQRTGRLDQPQHF.

In DNA form, the CDR3 reads TGTGCCAGCAGCCTTAGTGTTATGTCAGGGGCGATGGGAGATACGCAGTATTTT. It is translated as CASSLSVMSGAMGDTQYF. The V and J genes are TRBV11-2 and TRBJ2-3; weak D call: TRBD1 (6 bases). This CDR3 has 18 amino acids. Trimming removed 5 bases from V and 5 bases from J, with 26 bases in between. Germline CDR1 reads SGHAT; CDR2 reads FQNNGV.

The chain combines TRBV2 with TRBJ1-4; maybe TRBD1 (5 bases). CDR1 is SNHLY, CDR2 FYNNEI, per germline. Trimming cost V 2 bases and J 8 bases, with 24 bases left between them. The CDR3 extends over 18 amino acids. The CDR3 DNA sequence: TGTGCCAGCAGTGAAACCCCTTTTTCGCGGGGCTCTTGGGAAAAACTGTTTTTT. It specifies CASSETPFSRGSWEKLFF.

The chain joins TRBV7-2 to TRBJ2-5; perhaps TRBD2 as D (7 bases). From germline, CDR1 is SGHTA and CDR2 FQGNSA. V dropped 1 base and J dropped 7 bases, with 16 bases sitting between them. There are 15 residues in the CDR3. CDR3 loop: CASSLVGLGGGTQYF. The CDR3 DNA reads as TGTGCCAGCAGCTTAGTGGGCTTAGGGGGGGGGACCCAGTACTTC.

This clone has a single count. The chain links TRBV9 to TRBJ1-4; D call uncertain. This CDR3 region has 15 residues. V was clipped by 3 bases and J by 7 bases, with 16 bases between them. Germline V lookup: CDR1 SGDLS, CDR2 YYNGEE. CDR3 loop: CASSATEGTGEKLFF. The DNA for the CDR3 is TGTGCCAGCAGCGCAACCGAAGGAACGGGTGAAAAACTGTTTTTT.

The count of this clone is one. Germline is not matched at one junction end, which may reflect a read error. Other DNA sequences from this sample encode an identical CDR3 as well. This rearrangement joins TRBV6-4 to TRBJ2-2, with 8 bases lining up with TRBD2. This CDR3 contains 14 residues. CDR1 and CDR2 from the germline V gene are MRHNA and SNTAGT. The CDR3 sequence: CASSERGDTGELFF. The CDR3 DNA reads TGTGCCAGCAGTGAGCGGGGGGACACCGGAGAGCTGTTTTTT.

CDR3 bases: TGTGCCAGCAGCAAAGCATCGGCGTCTTCCTATCAGGCGGGTTATGGCTACACCTTC. This sequence encodes CASSKASASSYQAGYGYTF. This sequence joins TRBV21-1 and TRBJ1-2. TRBV21-1 is a known pseudogene. This CDR3 is built from 19 residues.

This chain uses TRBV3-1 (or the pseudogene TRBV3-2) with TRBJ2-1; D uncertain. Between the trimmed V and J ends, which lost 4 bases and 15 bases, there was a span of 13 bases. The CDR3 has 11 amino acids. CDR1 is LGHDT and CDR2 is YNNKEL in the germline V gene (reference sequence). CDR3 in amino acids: CASSPPLGLFF. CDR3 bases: TGTGCCAGCAGCCCCCCATTGGGCCTGTTCTTC.

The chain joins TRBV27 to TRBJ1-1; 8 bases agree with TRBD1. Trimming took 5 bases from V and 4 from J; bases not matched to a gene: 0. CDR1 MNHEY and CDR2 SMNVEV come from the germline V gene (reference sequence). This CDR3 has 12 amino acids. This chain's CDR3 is CASSDRGTEAFF. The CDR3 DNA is TGTGCCAGCAGTGACAGGGGCACTGAAGCTTTCTTT.

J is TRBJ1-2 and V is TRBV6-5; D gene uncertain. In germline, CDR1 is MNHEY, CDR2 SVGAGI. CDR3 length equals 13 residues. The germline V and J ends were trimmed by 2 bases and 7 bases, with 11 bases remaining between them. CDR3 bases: TGTGCCAGCAGTTACGGAGAGGCAGCTGGCTACACCTTC. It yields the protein CASSYGEAAGYTF.

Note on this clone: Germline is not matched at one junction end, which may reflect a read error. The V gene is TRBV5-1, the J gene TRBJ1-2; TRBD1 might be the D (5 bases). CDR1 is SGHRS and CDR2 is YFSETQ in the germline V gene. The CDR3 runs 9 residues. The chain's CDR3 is CASSLAGGF. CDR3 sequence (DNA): TGCGCCAGCAGCTTGGCGGGGGGCTTC.

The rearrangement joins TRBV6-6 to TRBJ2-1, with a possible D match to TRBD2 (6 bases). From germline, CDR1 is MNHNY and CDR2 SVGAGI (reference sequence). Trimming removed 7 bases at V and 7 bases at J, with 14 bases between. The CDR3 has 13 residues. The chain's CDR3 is CASTLPLANEQFF. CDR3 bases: TGTGCCAGCACCCTCCCACTAGCAAATGAGCAGTTCTTC.

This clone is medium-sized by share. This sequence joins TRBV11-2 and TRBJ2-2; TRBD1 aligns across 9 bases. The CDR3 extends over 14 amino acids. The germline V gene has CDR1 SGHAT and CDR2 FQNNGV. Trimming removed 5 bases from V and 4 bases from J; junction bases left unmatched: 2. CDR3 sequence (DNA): TGTGCCAGCAGCACGACAGGGGGCACCGGGGAGCTGTTTTTT. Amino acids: CASSTTGGTGELFF.

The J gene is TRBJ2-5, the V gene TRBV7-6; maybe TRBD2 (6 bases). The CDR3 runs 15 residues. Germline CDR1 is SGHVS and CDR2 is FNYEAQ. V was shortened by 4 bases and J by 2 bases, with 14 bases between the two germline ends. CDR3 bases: TGTGCCAGCAGCTCATTGGGGGGATTACAAGAGACCCAGTACTTC. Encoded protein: CASSSLGGLQETQYF.

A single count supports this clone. In DNA form, the CDR3 reads TGTGCCACCAGTGTCTATCGTAGAAGTGACTATGGCTACACCTTC. It yields the protein CATSVYRRSDYGYTF. The chain recombines TRBV24-1 with TRBJ1-2; D is unresolved. The CDR3 runs to 15 residues. From germline, CDR1 is KGHDR and CDR2 SFDVKD. V lost 5 bases and J lost 3, with 15 bases in between.

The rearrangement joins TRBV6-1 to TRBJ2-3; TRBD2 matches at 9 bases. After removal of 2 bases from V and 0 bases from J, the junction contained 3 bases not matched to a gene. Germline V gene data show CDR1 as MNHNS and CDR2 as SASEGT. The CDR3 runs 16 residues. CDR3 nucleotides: TGTGCCAGCAGTGAACAGGCGGGAGGGAGCACAGATACGCAGTATTTT. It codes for CASSEQAGGSTDTQYF.

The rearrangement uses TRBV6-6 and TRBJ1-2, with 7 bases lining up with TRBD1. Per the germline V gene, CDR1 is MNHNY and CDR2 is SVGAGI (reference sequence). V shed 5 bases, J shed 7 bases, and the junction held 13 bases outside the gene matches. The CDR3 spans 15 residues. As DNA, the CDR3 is TGTGCCAGCAGTGCCAAGTCGACAGGGCTACGTGGCTACACCTTC. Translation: CASSAKSTGLRGYTF.

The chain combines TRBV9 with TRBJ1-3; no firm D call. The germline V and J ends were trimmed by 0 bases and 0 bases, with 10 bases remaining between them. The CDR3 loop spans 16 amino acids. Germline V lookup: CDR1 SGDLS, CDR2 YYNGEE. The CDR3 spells CASSVVGGLSGNTIYF. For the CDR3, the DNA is TGTGCCAGCAGCGTAGTAGGAGGGCTCTCTGGAAACACCATATATTTT.